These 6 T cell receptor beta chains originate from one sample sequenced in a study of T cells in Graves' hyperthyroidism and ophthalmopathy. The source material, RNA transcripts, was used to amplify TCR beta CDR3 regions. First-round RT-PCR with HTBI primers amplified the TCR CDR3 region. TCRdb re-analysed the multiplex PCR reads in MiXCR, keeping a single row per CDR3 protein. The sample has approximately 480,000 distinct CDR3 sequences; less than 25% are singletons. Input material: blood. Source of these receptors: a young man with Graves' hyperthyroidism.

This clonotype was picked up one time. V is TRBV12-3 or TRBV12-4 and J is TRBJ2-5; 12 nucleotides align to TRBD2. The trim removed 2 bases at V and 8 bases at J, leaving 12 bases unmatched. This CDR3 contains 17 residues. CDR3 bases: TGTGCCAGCAGTTTAATGGCTAGCGGGGGGGCCCGAGATACCCAGTACTTC. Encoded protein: CASSLMASGGARDTQYF.

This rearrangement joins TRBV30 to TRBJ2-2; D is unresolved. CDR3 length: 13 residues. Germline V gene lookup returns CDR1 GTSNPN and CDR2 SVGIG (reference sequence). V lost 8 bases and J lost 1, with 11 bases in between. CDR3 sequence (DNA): TGTGCCCAAGGGCTAGAGAACACCGGGGAGCTGTTTTTT. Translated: CAQGLENTGELFF.

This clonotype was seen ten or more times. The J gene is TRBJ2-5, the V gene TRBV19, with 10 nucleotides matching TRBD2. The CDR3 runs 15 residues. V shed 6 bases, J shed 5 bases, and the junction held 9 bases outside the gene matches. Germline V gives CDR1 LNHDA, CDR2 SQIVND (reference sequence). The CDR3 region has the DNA TGTGCCAGTAGCACGCCGGGACTAGCGTGGGAGACCCAGTACTTC. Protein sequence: CASSTPGLAWETQYF. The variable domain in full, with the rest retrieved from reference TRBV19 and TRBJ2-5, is DGGITQSPKYLFRKEGQNVTLSCEQNLNHDAMYWYRQDPGQGLRLIYYSQIVNDFQKGDIAEGYSVSREKKESFPLTVTSAQKNPTAFYLCASSTPGLAWETQYFGPGTRLLVL.

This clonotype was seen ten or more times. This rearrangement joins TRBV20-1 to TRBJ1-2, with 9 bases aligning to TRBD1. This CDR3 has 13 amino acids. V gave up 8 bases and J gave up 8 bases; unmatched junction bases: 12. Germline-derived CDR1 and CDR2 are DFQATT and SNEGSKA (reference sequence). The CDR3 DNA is TGCAGTAGGAAAGTAAAGGGACAGGGAGGCTACACCTTC. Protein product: CSRKVKGQGGYTF.

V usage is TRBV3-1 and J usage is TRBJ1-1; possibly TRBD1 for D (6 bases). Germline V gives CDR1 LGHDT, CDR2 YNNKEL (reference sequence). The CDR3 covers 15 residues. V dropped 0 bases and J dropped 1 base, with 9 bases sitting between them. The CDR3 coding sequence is TGTGCCAGCAGCCAAGACCCCAGGGGGAACACTGAAGCTTTCTTT. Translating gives CASSQDPRGNTEAFF.

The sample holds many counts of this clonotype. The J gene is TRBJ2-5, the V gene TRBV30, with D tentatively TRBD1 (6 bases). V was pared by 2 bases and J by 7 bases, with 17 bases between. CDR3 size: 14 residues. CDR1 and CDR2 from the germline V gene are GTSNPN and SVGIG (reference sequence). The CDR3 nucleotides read TGTGCCTGGAGTACCGGGACAACTCTGGGGACCCAGTACTTC. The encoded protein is CAWSTGTTLGTQYF.